The rows below give T cell receptor beta chains drawn from one sample of a study of T cells in Graves' hyperthyroidism and ophthalmopathy. A single record per CDR3 protein comes from TCRdb applying MiXCR to the multiplex PCR reads. Of 350,000 to 450,000 distinct CDR3 sequences in the sample, 17% were seen once. Sequenced sample: blood. Receptor source: a woman under 40 with Graves' hyperthyroidism that later progressed to Graves' ophthalmopathy. Each CDR3 is given with its conserved first and last residue. A D gene is named only where the DNA matches it firmly. The listing skips clone size in some rows; elsewhere it reads once, few, many or a size class.

D gene	V gene	clone size	J gene	CDR3 protein	CDR3 DNA
TRBD2	TRBV6-2/TRBV6-3	few	TRBJ2-7	CASSYSMYGTSGGYEQYF	TGTGCCAGCAGTTACTCGATGTACGGGACTAGTGGTGGGTACGAGCAGTACTTC
.	TRBV19	.	TRBJ2-1	CASSIRSSGNEQFF	TGTGCCAGTAGTATCAGGTCGTCGGGAAATGAGCAGTTCTTC
.	TRBV20-1	many	TRBJ1-5	CSAAQGMRNQPQHF	TGCAGTGCTGCACAGGGTATGCGCAATCAGCCCCAGCATTTT
.	TRBV7-9	many	TRBJ2-3	CASSQTGLEAQGGTDTQYF	TGTGCCAGCAGCCAGACCGGGTTGGAGGCTCAGGGCGGCACAGATACGCAGTATTTT
TRBD2	TRBV2	many	TRBJ2-3	CASSERAGGSLDTQYF	TGTGCCAGCAGTGAGAGAGCGGGGGGCTCCCTAGATACGCAGTATTTT
TRBD1	TRBV3-1	.	TRBJ1-3	CASSRTGSSGNTIYF	TGTGCCAGCAGCCGGACAGGAAGCTCTGGAAACACCATATATTTT
.	TRBV7-9	.	TRBJ2-7	CASSEPNLYEQYF	TGTGCCAGCAGCGAACCCAACCTCTACGAGCAGTACTTC
.	TRBV18	many	TRBJ1-2	CASSPDAGIYGYTF	TGTGCCAGCTCACCCGACGCAGGGATCTATGGCTACACCTTC
TRBD1	TRBV5-4	many	TRBJ1-6	CASSSGQGDSPLHF	TGTGCCAGCAGCTCCGGACAGGGTGATTCACCCCTCCACTTT
TRBD1	TRBV24-1	many	TRBJ1-2	CATSDLDRGPFSYTF	TGTGCCACCAGTGATTTGGACAGGGGGCCGTTTTCATACACCTTC
.	TRBV12-3/TRBV12-4	.	TRBJ1-2	CASRQTGTPGYTF	TGTGCCAGCAGGCAGACCGGGACACCTGGCTACACCTTC